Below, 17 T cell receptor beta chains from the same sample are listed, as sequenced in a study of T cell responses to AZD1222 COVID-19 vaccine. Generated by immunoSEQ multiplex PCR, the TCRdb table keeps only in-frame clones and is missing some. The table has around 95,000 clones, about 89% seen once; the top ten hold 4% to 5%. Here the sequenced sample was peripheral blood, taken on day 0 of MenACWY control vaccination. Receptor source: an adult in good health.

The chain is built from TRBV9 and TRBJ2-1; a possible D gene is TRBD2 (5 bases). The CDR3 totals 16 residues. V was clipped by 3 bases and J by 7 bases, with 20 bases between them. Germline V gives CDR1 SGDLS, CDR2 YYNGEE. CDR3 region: CASSASNGVDKNEQFF. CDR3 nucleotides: TGTGCCAGCAGCGCTTCTAACGGGGTCGACAAGAATGAGCAGTTCTTC.

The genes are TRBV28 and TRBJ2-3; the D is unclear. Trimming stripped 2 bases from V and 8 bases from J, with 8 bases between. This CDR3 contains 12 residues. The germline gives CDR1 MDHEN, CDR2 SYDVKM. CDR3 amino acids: CASSLEKSTQYF. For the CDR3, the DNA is TGTGCCAGCAGTTTAGAAAAGTCTACGCAGTATTTT.

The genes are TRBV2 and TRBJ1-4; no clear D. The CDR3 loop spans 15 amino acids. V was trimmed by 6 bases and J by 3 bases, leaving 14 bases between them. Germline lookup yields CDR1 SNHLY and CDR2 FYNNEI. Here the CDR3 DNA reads TGTGCCAGCAGGGCGACCCGGGCCTCTAATGAAAAACTGTTTTTT. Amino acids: CASRATRASNEKLFF.

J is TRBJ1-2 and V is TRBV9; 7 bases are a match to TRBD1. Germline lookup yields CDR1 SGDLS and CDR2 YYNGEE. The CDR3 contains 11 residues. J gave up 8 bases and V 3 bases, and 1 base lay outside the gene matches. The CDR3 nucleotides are TGTGCCAGCAGCGGGGACAGAGGCTACACCTTC. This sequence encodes CASSGDRGYTF.

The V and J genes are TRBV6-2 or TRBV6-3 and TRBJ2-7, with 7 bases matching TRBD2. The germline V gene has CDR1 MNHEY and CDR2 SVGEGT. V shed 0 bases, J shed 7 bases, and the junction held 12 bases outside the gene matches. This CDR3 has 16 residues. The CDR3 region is CASSYSIPSGVVEQYF. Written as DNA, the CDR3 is TGTGCCAGCAGTTACTCGATACCCAGCGGGGTGGTGGAGCAGTACTTC.

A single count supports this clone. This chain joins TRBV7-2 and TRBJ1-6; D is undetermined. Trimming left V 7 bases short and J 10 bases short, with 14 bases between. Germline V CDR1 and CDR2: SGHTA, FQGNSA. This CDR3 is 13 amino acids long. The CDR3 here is CASTHVTGSPLHF. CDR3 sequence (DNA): TGTGCCAGCACACACGTAACGGGGTCACCCCTCCACTTT.

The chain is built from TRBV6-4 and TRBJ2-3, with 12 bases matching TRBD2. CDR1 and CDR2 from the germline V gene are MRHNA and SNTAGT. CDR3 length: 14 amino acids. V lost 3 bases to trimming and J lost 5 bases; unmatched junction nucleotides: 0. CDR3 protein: CASSEGLAGDTQYF. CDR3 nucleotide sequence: TGTGCCAGCAGTGAGGGACTAGCGGGAGATACGCAGTATTTT.

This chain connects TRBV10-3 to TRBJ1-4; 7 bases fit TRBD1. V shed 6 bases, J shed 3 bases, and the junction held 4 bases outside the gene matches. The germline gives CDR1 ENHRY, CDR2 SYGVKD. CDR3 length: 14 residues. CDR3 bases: TGTGCCATCAGAGGACAGGAGTCTAATGAAAAACTGTTTTTT. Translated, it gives CAIRGQESNEKLFF.

The CDR3 spells CASSQDPAGPDTQYF. The CDR3 nucleotides are TGCGCCAGCAGCCAAGATCCCGCGGGACCAGATACGCAGTATTTT. The genes are TRBV4-3 and TRBJ2-3, with a possible D match to TRBD2 (6 bases). The CDR3 loop spans 15 amino acids. Trimming pared 0 bases from V and 4 bases from J, leaving 11 bases between. The germline CDR1 and CDR2 sequences are LGHNA and YSLEER.

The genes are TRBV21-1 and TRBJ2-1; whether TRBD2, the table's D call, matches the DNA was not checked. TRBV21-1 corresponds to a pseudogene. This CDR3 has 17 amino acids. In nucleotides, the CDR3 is TGTGCCAGCAGCAAAACCGGCGTAGCGGGAGTGTACAATGAGCAGTTCTTC. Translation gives CASSKTGVAGVYNEQFF.

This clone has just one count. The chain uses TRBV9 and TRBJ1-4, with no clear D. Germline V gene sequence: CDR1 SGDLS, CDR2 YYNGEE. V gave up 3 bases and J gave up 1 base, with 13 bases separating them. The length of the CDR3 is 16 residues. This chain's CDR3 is CASSAGWGGTNEKLFF. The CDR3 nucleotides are TGTGCCAGCAGCGCCGGGTGGGGAGGAACTAATGAAAAACTGTTTTTT.

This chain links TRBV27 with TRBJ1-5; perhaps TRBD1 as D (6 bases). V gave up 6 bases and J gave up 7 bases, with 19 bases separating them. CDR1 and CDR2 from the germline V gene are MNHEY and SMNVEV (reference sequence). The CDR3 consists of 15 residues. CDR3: CASRSLGAGQQPQHF. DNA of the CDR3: TGTGCCAGCAGATCCCTGGGGGCAGGGCAGCAGCCCCAGCATTTT.

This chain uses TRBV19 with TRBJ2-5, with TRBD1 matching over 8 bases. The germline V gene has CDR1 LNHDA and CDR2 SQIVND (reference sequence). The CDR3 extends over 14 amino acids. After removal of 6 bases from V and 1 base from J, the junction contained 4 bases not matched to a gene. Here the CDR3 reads CASRGQDLQETQYF. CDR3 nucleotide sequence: TGTGCCAGTAGGGGACAGGACCTCCAAGAGACCCAGTACTTC.

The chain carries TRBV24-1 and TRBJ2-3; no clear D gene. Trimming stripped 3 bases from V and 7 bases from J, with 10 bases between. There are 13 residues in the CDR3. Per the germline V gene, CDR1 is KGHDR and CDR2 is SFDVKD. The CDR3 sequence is CATSDPVEYTQYF. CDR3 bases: TGTGCCACCAGTGATCCTGTGGAGTATACGCAGTATTTT.

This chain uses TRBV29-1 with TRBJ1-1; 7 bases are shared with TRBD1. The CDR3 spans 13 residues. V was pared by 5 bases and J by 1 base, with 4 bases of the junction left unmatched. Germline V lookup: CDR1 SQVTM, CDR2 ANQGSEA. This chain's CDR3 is CSVTRTGNTEAFF. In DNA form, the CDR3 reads TGCAGCGTTACAAGGACAGGGAACACTGAAGCTTTCTTT. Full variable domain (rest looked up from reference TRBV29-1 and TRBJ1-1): SAVISQKPSRDICQRGTSLTIQCQVDSQVTMMFWYRQQPGQSLTLIATANQGSEATYESGFVIDKFPISRPNLTFSTLTVSNMSPEDSSIYLCSVTRTGNTEAFFGQGTRLTVV.

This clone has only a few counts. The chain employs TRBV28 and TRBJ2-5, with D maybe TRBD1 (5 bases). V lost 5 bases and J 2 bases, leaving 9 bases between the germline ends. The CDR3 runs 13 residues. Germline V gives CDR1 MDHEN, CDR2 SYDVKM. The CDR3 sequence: CASSQRTQETQYF. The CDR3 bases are TGTGCCAGCAGTCAACGGACACAAGAGACCCAGTACTTC.

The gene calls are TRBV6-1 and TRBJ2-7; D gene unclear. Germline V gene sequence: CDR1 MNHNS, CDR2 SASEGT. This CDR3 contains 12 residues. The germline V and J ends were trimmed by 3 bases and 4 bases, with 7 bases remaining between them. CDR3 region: CASSEPVYEQYF. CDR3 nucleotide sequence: TGTGCCAGCAGTGAGCCTGTATACGAGCAGTACTTC.